Below are 7 T cell receptor beta chains sequenced from a single sample in a study of T cells after yellow fever vaccination. One entry per CDR3 protein results from TCRdb running MiXCR on the 5' RACE reads. The sample contains some 320,000 distinct CDR3 sequences, around 4.4% of which appear only once. The starting material was PBMCs, obtained 15 days after the yellow fever booster vaccination. The origin of the receptors is a man aged 18 to 29 who received the YFV17D yellow fever vaccine.

This clonotype was counted between two and nine times. The chain has TRBV12-3 or TRBV12-4 and TRBJ1-2, with D maybe TRBD1 (5 bases). This CDR3 has 13 amino acids. V lost 3 bases, J lost 7 bases, and 12 bases lay in between. The CDR3 nucleotides read TGTGCCAGCAGTTTCGGGGACCGGAGTGGCTACACCTTC. This encodes CASSFGDRSGYTF.

This clonotype was picked up many times. The rearrangement uses TRBV18 and TRBJ1-1; D is undetermined. V shed 2 bases and J shed 5 bases, with 9 bases lying between them. The CDR3 spans 13 residues. The germline CDR1 and CDR2 sequences are KGHSH and LQKENI. CDR3 bases: TGTGCCAGCTCACCAAGATCGGGGACTGAAGCTTTCTTT. Translation gives CASSPRSGTEAFF.

There are a few counts of this clonotype. The rearrangement joins TRBV5-1 to TRBJ1-1, with 7 positions matching TRBD1. Per the germline V gene, CDR1 is SGHRS and CDR2 is YFSETQ. V dropped 0 bases and J dropped 7; count of bases not matched to a gene: 3. The CDR3 has 13 amino acids. CDR3 region: CASSLGQGDEAFF. CDR3 DNA sequence: TGCGCCAGCAGCTTGGGGCAGGGGGATGAAGCTTTCTTT.

This clonotype showed up just a few times. The J gene is TRBJ2-5, the V gene TRBV9; 7 positions agree with TRBD2. The CDR3 length is 16 residues. V lost 4 bases, J lost 1 base, and 10 bases stayed unmatched. Germline values: CDR1 SGDLS, CDR2 YYNGEE. CDR3 bases: TGTGCCAGCAGCCCCGGACTAGAATACTTCCAAGAGACCCAGTACTTC. As protein: CASSPGLEYFQETQYF.

The chain recombines TRBV7-3 with TRBJ2-2; D is undetermined. The CDR3 is 16 amino acids. With 5 bases removed from V and 4 bases from J, the gap between germline ends came to 17 bases. The V gene's germline CDR1 is SGHTA and CDR2 FQGTGA. As DNA, the CDR3 is TGTGCCAGCAGCCCAAGGCCAGGCGCAGGCACCGGGGAGCTGTTTTTT. Translating gives CASSPRPGAGTGELFF.

This chain joins TRBV20-1 and TRBJ2-3; 12 bases line up with TRBD2. Germline loops: CDR1 DFQATT, CDR2 SNEGSKA (reference sequence). CDR3 length equals 16 residues. Germline trimming cut 4 bases from V and 2 bases from J; bases unmatched to any gene: 7. The CDR3 DNA follows: TGCAGTGCTACTAAAGGACTAGCGGGGATCACAGATACGCAGTATTTT. Encoded protein: CSATKGLAGITDTQYF.

This clonotype came up many times. The chain recombines TRBV15 with TRBJ1-1, with unresolved D. The CDR3 totals 12 residues. V dropped 2 bases and J dropped 7 bases, with 8 bases sitting between them. In germline, CDR1 is LNHNV, CDR2 YYDKDF (reference sequence). The CDR3 bases are TGTGCCACCAGCAGATTCGACGGTGAAGCTTTCTTT. This translates into CATSRFDGEAFF.